This TCR beta chain was sequenced in a study of cytotoxic CD8 clonotypes in ibrutinib-treated CLL. This table comes from immunoSEQ multiplex PCR, and its TCRdb copy is limited to in-frame clones, with some not included. This table holds over 150,000 clones, about 80% found once. The sample here was PBMCs, taken after 12 months of ibrutinib treatment. This TCR was sampled from a human donor with chronic lymphocytic leukemia.

As DNA, the CDR3 is TGCGCCAGCAGCCAAGCTGTTGGGGGAGGAACAGATACGCAGTATTTT. It yields the protein CASSQAVGGGTDTQYF. V and J are TRBV4-1 and TRBJ2-3; perhaps TRBD2 as D (6 bases). V gave up 1 base and J gave up 3 bases, with 14 bases separating them. Germline CDR1 is MGHRA and CDR2 is YSYEKL. The CDR3 runs 16 residues.